The clone carrying this T cell receptor (beta chain) was observed once. Its antigen is unknown. At survey level, the immunoSEQ assay was run in its v3.0 version. Using immunoSEQ multiplex PCR, the repertoire was profiled, and TCRdb retains in-frame clones only, with some absent. The data show about 29,000 clones, about 85% seen once. These data belong to a study of long-term antiretroviral therapy in people with HIV. Findings of the study overall: Adherence to ART, viral resistance and therapy changes lacked any data. All time points showed a repertoire dominated by clones expanded before ART.

This receptor was taken from a man aged 50 or older with HIV. The input for sequencing was unsorted PBMCs, taken approximately 5 years before starting antiretroviral therapy.

CDR3 protein: CASRLTGKAEAFF. CDR3 nucleotides: TGTGCCAGCAGGCTGACAGGGAAGGCTGAAGCTTTCTTT. This sequence joins TRBV6-5 and TRBJ1-1, with TRBD1 matching over 7 bases. Per the germline V gene, CDR1 is MNHEY and CDR2 is SVGAGI. V shed 6 bases and J 6 bases; nucleotides not matched to a gene: 7. CDR3 length: 13 amino acids.